This T cell receptor (beta chain) stems from a study of blood T cell repertoires in COVID-19. The length of the CDR3 is 14 residues. Original data processing: Reference gene primer amplification gave nucleated cell count estimates. Data came from immunoSEQ multiplex PCR; TCRdb stores just in-frame clones and leaves some out. The DNA gave D and trimming, while V, J and clone size come from that table. The sample includes just over 650,000 clones, about 90% seen only once; the top ten take under 0.3%. The V and J genes are TRBV21-1 and TRBJ1-2; TRBD1 is taken as the D call from the table, unchecked against the DNA. TRBV21-1 is a pseudogene segment. This receptor was identified in a woman aged 18-29 years with acute or convalescent COVID-19. The sequenced sample was peripheral blood. Here the CDR3 DNA reads TGTGCCAGCAGCAAAGCCTGGGACAGGGTTGGCTACACCTTC. Translating it yields CASSKAWDRVGYTF.